Listed below are T cell receptor beta chains from one sample, sequenced in a study of cytomegalovirus exposure and HLA in healthy donors. Profiled with immunoSEQ multiplex PCR; TCRdb holds only in-frame clones, not every one. The top ten clones hold approximately 16% of a sample with fewer than 200,000 clones, less than 85% of them seen once. Sequenced material: PBMCs. The receptor set was obtained from a man aged 18 to 30 in good health and CMV-seropositive. The CDR3 runs from the conserved cysteine through the conserved F or W. A D gene is named only where the DNA matches it firmly.

cdr3_aa,d_call,v_call
CASTRSVGATEAFF,NA,TRBV11-3
CASSEPGTGREKLFF,TRBD1,TRBV10-2
CASSLATGKETQYF,NA,TRBV5-1
CASSAPSVAGATSGSTGELFF,TRBD2,TRBV9
CASSDKRQGSNQPQHF,TRBD1,TRBV27
CATAGTGGTGELFF,TRBD1,TRBV19
CASSVGDRGFDTEAFF,TRBD1,TRBV9
CASSEKHARYDEQFF,NA,TRBV25-1
CASSLVGDPEQYF,NA,TRBV5-8
CASSIRQEGHSPLHF,NA,TRBV19
CASTWSITYEQYF,NA,TRBV28
CASSRDRDGNTIYF,TRBD1,TRBV7-8
CASSATSGNADTQYF,TRBD2,TRBV7-3
CASSLAGTSGYTGELFF,TRBD2,TRBV5-1
CASSLALTSDEQFF,TRBD2,TRBV5-1
CASRGQSYEQYF,TRBD1,TRBV11-3
CASGTSGAPLSGANVLTF,TRBD2,TRBV5-1
CACARVSYEQYF,NA,TRBV30
CASSGGVSSTDTQYF,NA,TRBV2
CASRSTRDHGTGIPLHF,TRBD1,TRBV27
CASRGQGDEQFF,TRBD1,TRBV5-6
CASTGQRRGYTF,TRBD1,TRBV19
CASSPTITSGNYNEQFF,TRBD2,TRBV13
CASSQATPGYRETQYF,NA,TRBV7-2
CASSPTGQGHEQYF,TRBD1,TRBV18
CASSPTGLINEQFF,NA,TRBV9
CAWSVHSGTSGTYTGELFF,TRBD2,TRBV30
CASSELREKLFF,NA,TRBV19
CASIPTGTRDNEQFF,TRBD2,TRBV10-2
CASSVSARGPRGNTGELFF,NA,TRBV9
CAISSGTGTRNEQFF,TRBD1,TRBV19
CASSGGHYGYTF,NA,TRBV19